Following are 8 T cell receptor beta chains from one sample sequenced in a study of blood T cell repertoires in COVID-19. The assay was immunoSEQ multiplex PCR, and TCRdb's table has in-frame clones only and misses some. The sample consists of over 85,000 clones, around 90% of them appearing once. Material for sequencing was peripheral blood. The receptors were gathered from a woman in her fifties or sixties with acute or convalescent COVID-19.

This chain uses TRBV11-2 with TRBJ2-3, with 7 bases aligning to TRBD1. The V gene end was trimmed by 6 bases and the J gene end by 3 bases; junction bases not matched to a gene: 15. Germline-derived CDR1 and CDR2 are SGHAT and FQNNGV. This CDR3 is 17 amino acids long. The CDR3 DNA sequence: TGTGCCAGCAGGCGGACCCCCGGGACAGCCCCTACAGATACGCAGTATTTT. It encodes CASRRTPGTAPTDTQYF.

This clone was counted once. The V and J genes are TRBV7-9 and TRBJ1-1, with 7 positions matching TRBD1. CDR3 length: 14 residues. Losses at the gene ends were 1 base for V and 4 bases for J; bases not matched to a gene: 3. The germline V gene has CDR1 SEHNR and CDR2 FQNEAQ (reference sequence). CDR3 in amino acids: CASSLDRGRTEAFF. For the CDR3, the DNA is TGTGCCAGCAGCTTAGACAGGGGTCGCACTGAAGCTTTCTTT.

The genes are TRBV9 and TRBJ2-3, with 7 bases matching TRBD1. After removal of 0 bases from V and 0 bases from J, the junction contained 1 base not matched to a gene. Germline-derived CDR1 and CDR2 are SGDLS and YYNGEE. The CDR3 runs 15 residues. The CDR3 nucleotides read TGTGCCAGCAGCGTAGAGGGACAGAGCACAGATACGCAGTATTTT. It translates to CASSVEGQSTDTQYF.

The V and J genes are TRBV28 and TRBJ2-7, with unresolved D. In germline, CDR1 is MDHEN, CDR2 SYDVKM. V lost 2 bases to trimming and J lost 12 bases, with 14 bases between them. This CDR3 is 12 amino acids long. CDR3 sequence: CASSLDQRLVYF. CDR3 in DNA: TGTGCCAGCAGTTTAGACCAAAGACTGGTGTACTTC.

The genes are TRBV4-2 and TRBJ2-2; 8 nucleotides align to TRBD2. The germline gives CDR1 LGHNA, CDR2 YNFKEQ. This CDR3 spans 16 amino acids. With V trimmed by 3 bases and J by 4 bases, 7 bases remained unmatched. The chain's CDR3 is CASSHKAGDGTGELFF. CDR3 nucleotides: TGTGCCAGCAGCCATAAAGCGGGAGACGGCACCGGGGAGCTGTTTTTT.

The chain combines TRBV6-5 with TRBJ1-5, with D maybe TRBD1 (6 bases). V lost 5 bases and J lost 4, with 15 bases in between. The germline V gene encodes CDR1 MNHEY and CDR2 SVGAGI. This CDR3 is built from 15 residues. The CDR3 coding sequence is TGTGCCAGCAGTCGGACAGCTGGAGGTAATCAGCCCCAGCATTTT. Translating gives CASSRTAGGNQPQHF.

CDR3 in amino acids: CASSPRDRVYEQYF. The CDR3 nucleotides are TGTGCCAGCAGCCCCCGCGACAGGGTTTACGAGCAGTACTTC. The V and J genes are TRBV3-1 (or the pseudogene TRBV3-2) and TRBJ2-7, with 7 bases that match TRBD1. With 4 bases clipped from V and 4 bases from J, the junction kept 7 bases outside the gene matches. Germline V gene sequence: CDR1 LGHDT, CDR2 YNNKEL (reference sequence). There are 14 residues in the CDR3.

The gene calls are TRBV6-5 and TRBJ2-2; 9 bases line up with TRBD1. The CDR3 totals 14 residues. V trimming: 6 bases; J trimming: 7 bases; junction bases outside the gene matches: 6. Germline V gives CDR1 MNHEY, CDR2 SVGAGI. CDR3 coding DNA: TGTGCCAGCAGGCCGGGACAGGGTTTCGGGGAGCTGTTTTTT. Residues: CASRPGQGFGELFF.